This T cell receptor beta chain was documented in a study of CD8 T cells in Susac syndrome. cDNA came from roughly 0.53 to 1 ug RNA primed by random hexamers. A multiplex approach, immunoSEQ multiplex PCR, amplified TCR beta CDR3 across 54 Vbeta and 13 Jbeta. TCRdb reprocessed the immunoSEQ multiplex PCR reads with MiXCR, giving one entry per CDR3 protein. Of a few hundred thousand distinct CDR3 sequences listed, around 85% are singletons. Germline V gene lookup returns CDR1 SGDLS and CDR2 YYNGEE. The CDR3 spans 18 residues. V lost 5 bases to trimming and J lost 0 bases, with 23 bases between them. The chain employs TRBV9 and TRBJ1-1; no reliable D call. Sequencing used CD8+ T cells from PBMCs. The TCR originated in a human donor with multiple sclerosis. The CDR3 DNA is TGTGCCAGCAGGGAAAGAGACACGGAGGAGACCATGAACACTGAAGCTTTCTTT. It codes for CASRERDTEETMNTEAFF.